The 21 T cell receptor beta chains presented below share a single source sample, sequenced in a study of technical replicates of blood from several donors. Assay: immunoSEQ multiplex PCR; the TCRdb copy retains only in-frame clones and omits some. This sample has more than 90,000 clones, with 95% found just once. Material for sequencing was T cells isolated from PBMCs. The source of these receptors is a human donor in good health.

J is TRBJ2-1 and V is TRBV4-1; D is possibly TRBD1 (6 bases). This CDR3 comprises 14 residues. Germline lookup yields CDR1 MGHRA and CDR2 YSYEKL. Trimming removed 0 bases at V and 8 bases at J, with 11 bases between. CDR3 sequence: CASSQDSEGDEQFF. CDR3 nucleotide sequence: TGCGCCAGCAGCCAAGATTCTGAGGGGGATGAGCAGTTCTTC.

V is TRBV28 and J is TRBJ2-1, with TRBD2 matching over 7 bases. Germline-derived CDR1 and CDR2 are MDHEN and SYDVKM. The J segment lost 0 bases and the V segment lost 6 bases, leaving 2 bases of the junction unmatched. This CDR3 has 14 amino acids. The CDR3 region is CASSPGGSYNEQFF. As DNA, the CDR3 is TGTGCCAGCAGCCCGGGGGGCTCCTACAATGAGCAGTTCTTC. Variable domain in full (rest from reference TRBV28 and TRBJ2-1): DVKVTQSSRYLVKRTGEKVFLECVQDMDHENMFWYRQDPGLGLRLIYFSYDVKMKEKGDIPEGYSVSREKKERFSLILESASTNQTSMYLCASSPGGSYNEQFFGPGTRLTVL.

The gene calls are TRBV27 and TRBJ2-5, with TRBD2 as a possible D gene (6 bases). There are 13 residues in the CDR3. The V and J ends lost 4 bases and 5 bases respectively, with 11 bases between them. Germline V gene sequence: CDR1 MNHEY, CDR2 SMNVEV (reference sequence). The CDR3: CASSWGAGETQYF. CDR3 nucleotides: TGTGCCAGCAGTTGGGGAGCGGGCGAGACCCAGTACTTC.

The rearrangement uses TRBV28 and TRBJ2-7, with D possibly being TRBD2 (7 bases). The CDR3 has 17 residues. V was clipped by 2 bases and J by 6 bases, with 23 bases between them. Germline CDR1 is MDHEN and CDR2 is SYDVKM. The CDR3 DNA sequence: TGTGCCAGCAGTTTAGTTATGGGGGGCGGGAGCATATTCGAGCAGTACTTC. Translation: CASSLVMGGGSIFEQYF.

This chain links TRBV2 with TRBJ1-6; TRBD1 matches at 7 bases. The CDR3 loop spans 14 amino acids. CDR1 and CDR2 (germline): SNHLY, FYNNEI. The junction had 2 bases not matched to a gene; V was cut back by 2 bases and J by 7 bases. CDR3 sequence reads: CASSESQGNSPLHF. The CDR3 bases are TGTGCCAGCAGTGAATCACAGGGGAATTCACCCCTCCACTTT.

The count of this clone is one. V and J are TRBV7-9 and TRBJ2-1; TRBD2 matches 7 bases. The CDR3 is 14 residues long. Per the germline V gene, CDR1 is SEHNR and CDR2 is FQNEAQ (reference sequence). V dropped 10 bases and J dropped 2; count of bases not matched to a gene: 8. The CDR3 bases are TGTGCCACCGGGGCGGGAGCGACCTACAATGAGCAGTTCTTC. This codes for CATGAGATYNEQFF.

This rearrangement joins TRBV14 to TRBJ1-1; D is ambiguous. The CDR3 spans 14 residues. Germline CDR1 is SGHDN and CDR2 is FVKESK. The V and J ends lost 1 base and 5 bases respectively, with 11 bases between them. The CDR3 DNA sequence: TGTGCCAGCAGCCAAGGAGGAGGGAGTACTGAAGCTTTCTTT. Its protein product is CASSQGGGSTEAFF.

V gene TRBV5-4 combines with J gene TRBJ1-1; a possible D gene is TRBD1 (6 bases). CDR3 length: 13 residues. The V gene lost 4 bases and the J gene lost 2 bases, with 9 bases spanning the gap. The germline CDR1 and CDR2 sequences are SGHNT and YYREEE (reference sequence). Here the CDR3 DNA reads TGTGCCAGCAGCCCGGACAGTAACACTGAAGCTTTCTTT. This translates into CASSPDSNTEAFF.

This rearrangement joins TRBV5-6 to TRBJ2-1, with D possibly TRBD2 on 7 matching bases. CDR1 and CDR2 from the germline V gene are SGHDT and YYEEEE. Trimming removed 2 bases from V and 5 bases from J, with 17 bases in between. CDR3 size: 16 residues. As DNA, the CDR3 is TGTGCCAGCAGCTTTATTATGACGGGGGGCCACAATGAGCAGTTCTTC. Protein: CASSFIMTGGHNEQFF.

V is TRBV6-6 and J is TRBJ2-7; D possibly corresponds to TRBD1 (6 bases). The V end was cut by 5 bases, the J end by 4 bases, with 21 bases between. The CDR3 loop spans 16 amino acids. The germline V gene has CDR1 MNHNY and CDR2 SVGAGI (reference sequence). CDR3 in DNA: TGTGCCAGCAGTCAACGCAGGGGACCTTCCACTTACGAGCAGTACTTC. Translating it yields CASSQRRGPSTYEQYF.

The chain combines TRBV29-1 with TRBJ2-5; a possible D gene is TRBD2 (5 bases). Germline CDR1 SQVTM, CDR2 ANQGSEA. Trimming removed 3 bases from V and 1 base from J, with 18 bases in between. The CDR3 is 16 amino acids. CDR3 protein: CSVEEESEPAQETQYF. In DNA form, the CDR3 reads TGCAGCGTTGAGGAGGAGAGCGAACCGGCCCAAGAGACCCAGTACTTC.

CDR3 in DNA: TGTGCCAGCAGTTCATCACTAGCGGACCTCTCCTACAATGAGCAGTTCTTC. It specifies CASSSSLADLSYNEQFF. The chain recombines TRBV27 with TRBJ2-1, with 8 positions matching TRBD2. V shed 4 bases, J shed 0 bases, and the junction held 8 bases outside the gene matches. This CDR3 is built from 17 residues. CDR1 and CDR2 (germline): MNHEY, SMNVEV (reference sequence).

A remark on this clone: At the DNA level, this CDR3 is encoded by other sequences in the same sample as well. The gene calls are TRBV4-1 and TRBJ1-5; no definite D call. V lost 2 bases and J 4 bases, leaving 18 bases between the germline ends. The germline V gene has CDR1 MGHRA and CDR2 YSYEKL. The CDR3 loop spans 17 amino acids. The CDR3 nucleotides are TGCGCCAGCAGCCAATCGCCCGGCGGACTGACTAATCAGCCCCAGCATTTT. This sequence encodes CASSQSPGGLTNQPQHF.

This clone was counted once. V gene TRBV18 combines with J gene TRBJ1-1, with 7 bases aligning to TRBD1. The germline gives CDR1 KGHSH, CDR2 LQKENI. CDR3 size: 15 residues. V was clipped by 5 bases and J by 1 base; unmatched bases: 7. The CDR3 loop is CASSRRTGENTEAFF. CDR3 bases: TGTGCCAGCTCAAGGAGAACAGGGGAGAACACTGAAGCTTTCTTT. The full variable domain, with the rest looked up from reference TRBV18 and TRBJ1-1, is NAGVMQNPRHLVRRRGQEARLRCSPMKGHSHVYWYRQLPEEGLKFMVYLQKENIIDESGMPKERFSAEFPKEGPSILRIQQVVRGDSAAYFCASSRRTGENTEAFFGQGTRLTVV.

This clone was counted a few times. The rearrangement uses TRBV7-9 and TRBJ1-1; D not certain. CDR1 and CDR2 from the germline V gene are SEHNR and FQNEAQ (reference sequence). The CDR3 consists of 13 residues. Trimming removed 1 base at V and 0 bases at J, with 3 bases between. In nucleotides, the CDR3 is TGTGCCAGCAGCTTAGATATGAACACTGAAGCTTTCTTT. Its protein is CASSLDMNTEAFF.

The chain is built from TRBV6-5 and TRBJ2-7, with D tentatively TRBD2 (6 bases). This CDR3 is built from 15 residues. Germline loops: CDR1 MNHEY, CDR2 SVGAGI. V was trimmed by 6 bases and J by 2 bases, leaving 17 bases between them. CDR3 sequence: CASRPRLGVTYEQYF. CDR3 nucleotide sequence: TGTGCCAGCAGGCCCAGACTAGGTGTGACCTACGAGCAGTACTTC.

The gene calls are TRBV13 and TRBJ1-1, with D tentatively TRBD1 (5 bases). Germline-derived CDR1 and CDR2 are PRHDT and FYEKMQ (reference sequence). V was clipped by 3 bases and J by 7 bases, with 15 bases between them. The CDR3 is 14 residues long. CDR3 DNA: TGTGCCAGCAGCTTGGGGTGGGGGGACGGTGAAGCTTTCTTT. Its translation: CASSLGWGDGEAFF.

J is TRBJ2-1 and V is TRBV19; tentative D call: TRBD2 (6 bases). Germline-derived CDR1 and CDR2 are LNHDA and SQIVND (reference sequence). V was trimmed by 6 bases and J by 9 bases, leaving 24 bases between them. The length of the CDR3 is 16 residues. CDR3 residues: CASSDLGLTGKGEQFF. The CDR3 nucleotides are TGTGCCAGTAGCGATTTGGGACTTACCGGGAAGGGTGAGCAGTTCTTC.

This clone appeared once. The chain is built from TRBV18 and TRBJ2-5; D might be TRBD1 (6 bases). The CDR3 has 14 amino acids. The germline V gene encodes CDR1 KGHSH and CDR2 LQKENI. The ends were cut back, 5 bases at V and 5 bases at J, with 15 bases in the middle. CDR3 sequence reads: CASSTDRLLETQYF. The CDR3 DNA is TGTGCCAGCTCAACCGACAGGTTGCTCGAGACCCAGTACTTC.

DNA of the CDR3: TGTGCCTGGAGGGACAGGGGGCCGGCGCAGTATTTT. Protein: CAWRDRGPAQYF. The chain has TRBV30 and TRBJ2-3; 11 nucleotides match TRBD1. Germline lookup yields CDR1 GTSNPN and CDR2 SVGIG (reference sequence). The CDR3 contains 12 residues. The V segment lost 3 bases and the J segment 10 bases; nucleotides outside the gene matches: 3.

The rearrangement uses TRBV20-1 and TRBJ1-2; D possibly corresponds to TRBD1 (5 bases). Germline CDR1 DFQATT, CDR2 SNEGSKA (reference sequence). The CDR3 loop spans 11 amino acids. V lost 8 bases to trimming and J lost 7 bases, with 14 bases between them. DNA for the CDR3: TGCAGTCCAAAGACAGATGTTGGCTACACCTTC. Protein: CSPKTDVGYTF.